The 25 T cell receptor beta chains given below trace back to one sample, sequenced in a study of blood T cell repertoires in COVID-19. Only in-frame clones appear in the TCRdb table, and some are missing; sequencing was by immunoSEQ multiplex PCR. Of roughly 200,000 clones listed, roughly 90% were seen once; the top ten hold almost 4%. The sample was PBMCs or T cells enriched from blood (not recorded which). The receptor set was obtained from a woman aged 25-40 years with acute COVID-19.

J is TRBJ1-2 and V is TRBV5-8; D is possibly TRBD1 (5 bases). Germline lookup yields CDR1 SGHTS and CDR2 YDEGEE. This CDR3 has 13 amino acids. V shed 6 bases and J shed 3 bases, with 12 bases lying between them. The CDR3 nucleotides read TGTGCCAGCATCGGCGGGGGAGACTATGGCTACACCTTC. Translating it yields CASIGGGDYGYTF.

V gene TRBV7-2 combines with J gene TRBJ1-1, with a weak D call TRBD1 (5 bases). V was clipped by 5 bases and J by 1 base, with 20 bases between them. The CDR3 has 17 residues. Germline V gives CDR1 SGHTA, CDR2 FQGNSA. CDR3 nucleotides: TGTGCCAGCAGCCCCTCGCCTGGGGCGCCTCCGAACACTGAAGCTTTCTTT. It encodes CASSPSPGAPPNTEAFF. The full variable domain, completed using reference TRBV7-2 and TRBJ1-1, is GAGVSQSPSNKVTEKGKDVELRCDPISGHTALYWYRQSLGQGLEFLIYFQGNSAPDKSGLPSDRFSAERTGGSVSTLTIQRTQQEDSAVYLCASSPSPGAPPNTEAFFGQGTRLTVV.

This rearrangement joins TRBV29-1 to TRBJ2-3; 8 bases map to TRBD2. The CDR3 runs 15 residues. Germline V CDR1 and CDR2: SQVTM, ANQGSEA. Trimming at V came to 4 bases and at J to 4 bases, leaving 10 bases not matched to a gene. CDR3 coding DNA: TGCAGCGTTGCCGTAGCGGGGACGGGATCAGATACGCAGTATTTT. Residues: CSVAVAGTGSDTQYF.

This clone came up once. The rearrangement uses TRBV12-5 and TRBJ2-6, with a tentative D call TRBD1 (5 bases). V shed 6 bases and J shed 4 bases, with 16 bases lying between them. The CDR3 is 16 residues long. Germline values: CDR1 LGHNT, CDR2 FRNRAP. CDR3 DNA sequence: TGTGCTAGTGGAAGGCTACAGGTCCTGGGGGCCAACGTCCTGACTTTC. Residues: CASGRLQVLGANVLTF.

V and J are TRBV11-2 and TRBJ2-1; 7 bases agree with TRBD2. CDR3 size: 16 residues. With 4 bases clipped from V and 4 bases from J, the junction kept 10 bases outside the gene matches. From germline, CDR1 is SGHAT and CDR2 FQNNGV. The CDR3 nucleotides read TGTGCCAGCAGCTCCCGGGGGGTCAGGTTATACAATGAGCAGTTCTTC. It encodes CASSSRGVRLYNEQFF.

The chain couples TRBV18 to TRBJ1-1, with 9 bases fitting TRBD1. This CDR3 spans 16 amino acids. The trim removed 4 bases at V and 0 bases at J, leaving 6 bases unmatched. Germline V gene sequence: CDR1 KGHSH, CDR2 LQKENI. CDR3 coding DNA: TGTGCCAGCTCACTACAGGGGGCGGGAATGAACACTGAAGCTTTCTTT. Translated, it gives CASSLQGAGMNTEAFF.

The chain joins TRBV27 to TRBJ1-5, with a possible D match to TRBD1 (6 bases). The CDR3 contains 14 residues. Trimming removed 0 bases from V and 6 bases from J, with 9 bases in between. The germline gives CDR1 MNHEY, CDR2 SMNVEV (reference sequence). DNA of the CDR3: TGTGCCAGCAGTTTATCGGCAGGGGTTCAGCCCCAGCATTTT. Translating it yields CASSLSAGVQPQHF.

J is TRBJ2-7 and V is TRBV7-9; the match to TRBD1 covers 11 bases. CDR1 is SEHNR, CDR2 FQNEAQ, per germline (reference sequence). This CDR3 has 14 residues. J lost 6 bases, V lost 4 bases, and 5 bases had no gene match. CDR3: CASSYGTGGSEQYF. CDR3 bases: TGTGCCAGCAGCTACGGGACAGGGGGTAGCGAGCAGTACTTC.

This clone was detected a few times. V gene TRBV6-1 combines with J gene TRBJ1-1; possible D gene TRBD1, 6 bases. The CDR3 covers 14 residues. The germline gives CDR1 MNHNS, CDR2 SASEGT. V was cut by 2 bases and J by 7 bases, with 14 bases left in between. CDR3 region: CASSEITGYDEAFF. The DNA for the CDR3 is TGTGCCAGCAGTGAAATTACAGGGTACGATGAAGCTTTCTTT.

The CDR3 DNA reads as TGTGCCAGCGGCCAGGGGCATTATGGCTACACCTTC. Translated, it gives CASGQGHYGYTF. This rearrangement joins TRBV5-4 to TRBJ1-2, with D maybe TRBD1 (6 bases). The V end lost 7 bases, the J end lost 5 bases, and 12 bases lay between the germline ends. The CDR3 has 12 amino acids. Germline lookup yields CDR1 SGHNT and CDR2 YYREEE (reference sequence).

The V gene is TRBV5-1, the J gene TRBJ2-5, with D possibly TRBD2 on 5 matching bases. The CDR3 covers 15 residues. V was cut by 4 bases and J by 2 bases, with 15 bases left in between. The V gene's germline CDR1 is SGHRS and CDR2 YFSETQ. CDR3 DNA sequence: TGCGCCAGCAGCCCGGGGTCCCGGCGGCAAGAGACCCAGTACTTC. Its protein product is CASSPGSRRQETQYF.

The gene calls are TRBV19 and TRBJ1-2; D is undetermined. This CDR3 spans 12 amino acids. The germline CDR1 and CDR2 sequences are LNHDA and SQIVND (reference sequence). Deletions cut 9 bases from V and 6 bases from J, with 14 bases between. The CDR3: CASYRRNHGYTF. The CDR3 region has the DNA TGTGCCAGCTACCGGAGGAATCATGGCTACACCTTC.

This clone was seen a single time. J is TRBJ2-1 and V is TRBV9; 11 bases line up with TRBD2. Unmatched junction bases numbered 8, after V lost 4 bases and J lost 2 bases. CDR3 length: 17 amino acids. Germline V gives CDR1 SGDLS, CDR2 YYNGEE. CDR3 residues: CASSYLASGGPYNEQFF. The CDR3 coding sequence is TGTGCCAGCAGCTACCTGGCTAGCGGGGGGCCCTACAATGAGCAGTTCTTC.

This chain links TRBV19 with TRBJ2-7; 10 bases match TRBD2. Germline CDR1 LNHDA, CDR2 SQIVND (reference sequence). V gave up 4 bases and J gave up 2 bases; unmatched junction bases: 11. CDR3 length equals 17 residues. The CDR3 coding sequence is TGTGCCAGTAGTAGACATTTAGCGGGGGGCCTGACCTACGAGCAGTACTTC. It encodes CASSRHLAGGLTYEQYF.

The rearrangement joins TRBV6-5 to TRBJ1-1; D gene unclear. The germline CDR1 and CDR2 sequences are MNHEY and SVGAGI. The CDR3 contains 14 residues. V dropped 5 bases and J dropped 1 base, with 11 bases sitting between them. CDR3 sequence reads: CASSPQPGNTEAFF. CDR3 sequence (DNA): TGTGCCAGCAGTCCACAACCAGGGAACACTGAAGCTTTCTTT.

This clone was recorded only once. The CDR3 DNA follows: TGTGCCAGCAGCTTGGAGAGGAGCACTGAAGCTTTCTTT. Translation: CASSLERSTEAFF. The J gene is TRBJ1-1, the V gene TRBV11-1; D is unclear. Germline CDR1 SGHAT, CDR2 FQDESV (reference sequence). V lost 3 bases and J lost 4, with 9 bases in between. This CDR3 has 13 amino acids.

The CDR3: CASSLGSGVSQPQHF. In DNA form, the CDR3 reads TGTGCCAGCAGCTTAGGATCGGGTGTCAGTCAGCCCCAGCATTTT. This sequence joins TRBV7-2 and TRBJ1-5; D remains unclear. Per germline, CDR1 SGHTA and CDR2 FQGNSA. This CDR3 comprises 15 residues. Trimming left V 1 base short and J 6 bases short, with 13 bases between.

The rearrangement uses TRBV6-6 and TRBJ1-1; the match to TRBD1 covers 12 bases. CDR3 length: 15 amino acids. The germline V gene encodes CDR1 MNHNY and CDR2 SVGAGI (reference sequence). Trimming at V came to 8 bases and at J to 3 bases, leaving 7 bases not matched to a gene. Written as DNA, the CDR3 is TGTGCCAGCTCGGGGACAGGGGGCGAGGACACTGAAGCTTTCTTT. The encoded protein is CASSGTGGEDTEAFF.

J is TRBJ1-5 and V is TRBV2; possible D gene TRBD1, 6 bases. Per germline, CDR1 SNHLY and CDR2 FYNNEI. The CDR3 contains 15 residues. V was clipped by 7 bases and J by 0 bases, with 13 bases between them. CDR3 in amino acids: CASTLGQNSNQPQHF. CDR3 DNA sequence: TGTGCCAGCACTCTCGGACAGAATAGCAATCAGCCCCAGCATTTT. Full variable domain (rest looked up from reference TRBV2 and TRBJ1-5): EPEVTQTPSHQVTQMGQEVILRCVPISNHLYFYWYRQILGQKVEFLVSFYNNEISEKSEIFDDQFSVERPDGSNFTLKIRSTKLEDSAMYFCASTLGQNSNQPQHFGDGTRLSIL.

The rearrangement uses TRBV19 and TRBJ2-3, with 10 positions matching TRBD2. The length of the CDR3 is 16 residues. Germline CDR1 LNHDA, CDR2 SQIVND (reference sequence). Trimming removed 3 bases from V and 6 bases from J; junction bases left unmatched: 9. The CDR3 spells CASSMSTSGAGDTQYF. CDR3 bases: TGTGCCAGTAGTATGTCAACTAGCGGGGCTGGGGATACGCAGTATTTT. The variable domain in full, completed from reference TRBV19 and TRBJ2-3, reads DGGITQSPKYLFRKEGQNVTLSCEQNLNHDAMYWYRQDPGQGLRLIYYSQIVNDFQKGDIAEGYSVSREKKESFPLTVTSAQKNPTAFYLCASSMSTSGAGDTQYFGPGTRLTVL.

This clone was picked up one time. The chain carries TRBV7-2 and TRBJ1-5; 7 bases agree with TRBD1. V lost 5 bases, J lost 3 bases, and 7 bases stayed unmatched. This CDR3 has 15 amino acids. Germline V lookup: CDR1 SGHTA, CDR2 FQGNSA. CDR3: CASSEWTGPNQPQHF. DNA of the CDR3: TGTGCCAGCAGCGAATGGACAGGCCCCAATCAGCCCCAGCATTTT. Full variable domain (missing parts from reference TRBV7-2 and TRBJ1-5): GAGVSQSPSNKVTEKGKDVELRCDPISGHTALYWYRQSLGQGLEFLIYFQGNSAPDKSGLPSDRFSAERTGGSVSTLTIQRTQQEDSAVYLCASSEWTGPNQPQHFGDGTRLSIL.

The chain is built from TRBV7-2 and TRBJ2-3; TRBD1 is a possible D gene (6 bases). V lost 5 bases to trimming and J lost 3 bases, with 12 bases between them. In germline, CDR1 is SGHTA, CDR2 FQGNSA. The CDR3 length is 14 residues. CDR3 residues: CASSTRTATDTQYF. The CDR3 DNA sequence: TGTGCCAGCAGCACCCGGACAGCTACAGATACGCAGTATTTT.

The chain recombines TRBV6-5 with TRBJ1-3; 11 nucleotides line up with TRBD1. J was trimmed by 6 bases and V by 4 bases; bases with no gene match: 5. The CDR3 has 15 amino acids. In germline, CDR1 is MNHEY, CDR2 SVGAGI. Written as DNA, the CDR3 is TGTGCCAGCAGTTCCGGGACAGGGGGTAAAAACACCATATATTTT. Amino acid sequence: CASSSGTGGKNTIYF.

This clone was seen more than once but under ten times. The chain couples TRBV6-6 to TRBJ1-5; the match to TRBD1 covers 7 bases. V lost 4 bases, J lost 1 base, and 4 bases stayed unmatched. CDR1 is MNHNY, CDR2 SVGAGI, per germline (reference sequence). The CDR3 totals 15 residues. CDR3 protein: CASSSGGRSNQPQHF. The CDR3 bases are TGTGCCAGCAGTTCAGGGGGAAGAAGCAATCAGCCCCAGCATTTT.

The chain employs TRBV9 and TRBJ1-2, with 7 bases lining up with TRBD1. V lost 3 bases, J lost 8 bases, and 7 bases stayed unmatched. The CDR3 sequence is 13 residues long. From germline, CDR1 is SGDLS and CDR2 YYNGEE. For the CDR3, the DNA is TGTGCCAGCAGCGGGACAGGTGTCCGGGGCTACACCTTC. Translating it yields CASSGTGVRGYTF.